This TCR beta chain was sequenced during a study of blood T cells in healthy people across ages. General study findings and limits: Among T cells, TCR beta diversity per million cells dropped roughly linearly as age rose. Possibly confounding the expanded clonotype changes was the fact that donor CMV status was unknown.

After removal of 3 bases from V and 13 bases from J, the junction contained 10 bases not matched to a gene. The CDR3 spans 13 residues. Looked up from germline, CDR1 is SNHLY and CDR2 is FYNNEI. As regards this clonotype: Its cognate antigen is unknown.

With a J-beta primer mix and a sample-barcoded 5' primer, a second PCR ran about 7 to 12 cycles. Every sample produced at least 2.5 million CDR3-containing paired-end reads. TCRdb itself ran the 5' RACE reads through MiXCR, one entry per CDR3 protein. The sample holds hundreds of thousands of distinct CDR3 sequences; more than 50% are singletons and the top ten take about a quarter. The sequence derives from a man between 40 and 49 years old in good health. Sample: blood. The genes are TRBV2 and TRBJ1-2; TRBD1 matches 8 bases. The CDR3 protein is CASSEIFRGLCTF. CDR3 sequence (DNA): TGTGCCAGCAGTGAGATATTCAGGGGGCTGTGCACCTTC.